This T cell receptor beta chain emerged from a study of control samples from healthy donors and cancer patients. Here immunoSEQ multiplex PCR was the method, and the copy in TCRdb shows in-frame clones only, minus some. The sample carries about 120,000 clones, around 92% recorded once. The CDR3 is made up of 14 amino acids. Germline loops: CDR1 SGHRS, CDR2 YFSETQ. The V and J ends lost 0 bases and 0 bases respectively, with 6 bases between them. Sequenced: PBMCs. The chain is built from TRBV5-1 and TRBJ1-1; D gene unclear. This TCR came from a man at least 80 years old with head and neck cancer. The CDR3 DNA sequence: TGCGCCAGCAGCTTGGATTGGGTGAACACTGAAGCTTTCTTT. As protein: CASSLDWVNTEAFF.